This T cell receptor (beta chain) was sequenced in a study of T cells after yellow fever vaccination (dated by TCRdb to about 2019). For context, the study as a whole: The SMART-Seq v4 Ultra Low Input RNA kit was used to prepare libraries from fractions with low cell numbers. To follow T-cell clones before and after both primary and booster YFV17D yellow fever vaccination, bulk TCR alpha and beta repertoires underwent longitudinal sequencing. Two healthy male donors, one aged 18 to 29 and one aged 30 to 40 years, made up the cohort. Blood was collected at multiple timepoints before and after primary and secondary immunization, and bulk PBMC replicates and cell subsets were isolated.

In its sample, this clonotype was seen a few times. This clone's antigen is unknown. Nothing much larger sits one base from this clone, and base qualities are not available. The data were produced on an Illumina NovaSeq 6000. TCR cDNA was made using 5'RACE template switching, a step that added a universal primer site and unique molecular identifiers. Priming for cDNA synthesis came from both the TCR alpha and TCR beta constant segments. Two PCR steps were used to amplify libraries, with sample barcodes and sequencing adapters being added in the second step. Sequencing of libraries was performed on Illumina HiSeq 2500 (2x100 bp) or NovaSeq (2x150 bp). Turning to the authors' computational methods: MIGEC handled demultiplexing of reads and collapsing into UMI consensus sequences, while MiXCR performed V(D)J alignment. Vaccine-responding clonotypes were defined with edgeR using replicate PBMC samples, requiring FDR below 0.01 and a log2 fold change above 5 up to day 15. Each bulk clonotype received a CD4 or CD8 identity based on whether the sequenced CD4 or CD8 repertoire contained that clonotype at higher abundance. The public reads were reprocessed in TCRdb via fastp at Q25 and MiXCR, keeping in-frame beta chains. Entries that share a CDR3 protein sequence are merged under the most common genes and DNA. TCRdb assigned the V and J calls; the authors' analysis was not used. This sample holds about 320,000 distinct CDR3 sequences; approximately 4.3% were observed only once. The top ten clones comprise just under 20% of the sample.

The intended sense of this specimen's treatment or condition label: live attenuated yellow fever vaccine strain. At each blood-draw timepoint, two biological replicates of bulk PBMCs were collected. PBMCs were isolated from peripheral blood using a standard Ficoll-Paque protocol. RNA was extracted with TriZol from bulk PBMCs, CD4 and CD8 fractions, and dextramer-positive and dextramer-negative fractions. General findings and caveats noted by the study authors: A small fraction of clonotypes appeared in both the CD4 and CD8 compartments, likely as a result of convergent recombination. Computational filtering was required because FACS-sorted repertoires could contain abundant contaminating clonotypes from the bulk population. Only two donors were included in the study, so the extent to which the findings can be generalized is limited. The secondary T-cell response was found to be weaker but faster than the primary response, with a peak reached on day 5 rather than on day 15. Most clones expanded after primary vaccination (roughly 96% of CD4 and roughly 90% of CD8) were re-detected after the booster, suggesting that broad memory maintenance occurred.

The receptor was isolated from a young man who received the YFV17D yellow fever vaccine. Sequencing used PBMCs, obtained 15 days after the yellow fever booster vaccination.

The CDR3 amino acid sequence is: CASSRKGNTGELFF. The DNA sequence is TGTGCCAGTAGCAGGAAGGGAAACACCGGGGAGCTGTTTTTT. The V and J genes are TRBV19 and TRBJ2-2; the D gene remains uncertain. The junction shows trimming of 6 bases on V and 2 bases on J, plus 10 bases between the germline ends. CDR1 and CDR2, looked up from the germline V gene (reference sequence), are LNHDA and SQIVND. The CDR3 runs 14 amino acids, cysteine and phenylalanine included. CDR3 DNA only is kept here, 42 bases in frame from base 1.